This T cell receptor beta chain was recorded in a study of OX40 agonist ivuxolimab in advanced cancers. Some clones are missing from TCRdb's copy, which holds only in-frame ones; the method was immunoSEQ multiplex PCR. The table includes some 95,000 clones, around 90% detected once. Germline values: CDR1 SGHDT, CDR2 YYEEEE. CDR3 length: 18 residues. V was clipped by 4 bases and J by 6 bases; unmatched bases: 19. The input for sequencing was CD4+ or CD8+ T cells sorted from blood, taken in a trial of the OX40 agonist ivuxolimab. The sequence derives from an adult with an advanced solid tumor such as melanoma, head and neck, liver or kidney cancer. The chain has TRBV5-6 and TRBJ2-7; 10 positions match TRBD1. CDR3 loop: CASSGWGTGASWRSEQYF. The CDR3 nucleotides are TGTGCCAGCAGCGGCTGGGGGACAGGGGCTTCATGGAGATCCGAGCAGTACTTC.